The T cell receptor (beta chain) under discussion was sequenced for a study of vaccination and CD4 T cells after COVID-19. The CDR3 sequence is 14 residues long. Germline-derived CDR1 and CDR2 are SGHVS and FQNEAQ. The V end lost 5 bases, the J end lost 2 bases, and 12 bases lay between the germline ends. Sample treatment: approximately 10-day PBMC culture with coronavirus spike peptide pools or control peptides (ViraFEST assay). Wells that each held 1.5 million to 2 million PBMCs were cultured with around 9.7 IU/ml IL-2 and approximately 9 ug/ml peptide pools. A word on this clonotype: Its antigen is unidentified.

The Oncomine TCR Beta short-read assay sequenced DNA from cultured CD4+ T cells. From cultured CD4+ T cells, genomic DNA was extracted. TCRdb ran MiXCR on the PCR reads and lists one entry per CDR3 protein. The data show around 15,000 distinct CDR3 sequences, with approximately 58% seen just once and about 34% held by the top ten. The chain recombines TRBV7-8 with TRBJ1-2, with D hard to call. This TCR derives from a human donor with COVID-19. This material consisted of cultured CD4+ T cells from blood, taken after SARS-CoV-2 vaccination. CDR3 in amino acids: CASSPPAGNYGYTF. The CDR3 DNA follows: TGTGCCAGCAGCCCTCCAGCAGGAAACTATGGCTACACCTTC.